A selection of T cell receptor beta chains follows, all from one sample in a study of cytomegalovirus exposure and HLA in healthy donors. Method: immunoSEQ multiplex PCR; TCRdb's copy keeps in-frame clones and lacks some. The sample shows about 130,000 clones, about 91% of them seen only once. The sequencing input was PBMCs. These receptors came from a woman under 30 in good health and CMV-seronegative. Each CDR3 is given with its conserved first and last residue. The D gene is left open where the match is weak. Not every row has a clone size; where given, it reads once, few, many or a size class.

V gene: TRBV2
clone size: .
J gene: TRBJ1-4
D gene: .
CDR3 DNA: TGTGCCAGCACCTCCATTGCACAGGGTAATGAAAAACTGTTTTTT
CDR3 protein: CASTSIAQGNEKLFF

V gene: TRBV13
clone size: once
J gene: TRBJ1-4
D gene: .
CDR3 DNA: TGTGCCAGCAGCCGTATGGAGGGGCGGGAAAAACTGTTTTTT
CDR3 protein: CASSRMEGREKLFF

V gene: TRBV29-1
clone size: .
J gene: TRBJ1-5
D gene: .
CDR3 DNA: TGCAGCGTTGCCCGGGGGATAGCGGAGCCCCAGCATTTT
CDR3 protein: CSVARGIAEPQHF

V gene: TRBV27
clone size: .
J gene: TRBJ2-6
D gene: .
CDR3 DNA: TGTGCCAGCAGTTTAAAGAGGGCGGGGGCCAACGTCCTGACTTTC
CDR3 protein: CASSLKRAGANVLTF

V gene: TRBV6-1
clone size: .
J gene: TRBJ2-7
D gene: TRBD1
CDR3 DNA: TGTGCCAGCACGGACAGGTCCCGCGAGCAGTACTTC
CDR3 protein: CASTDRSREQYF

V gene: TRBV11-2
clone size: .
J gene: TRBJ1-2
D gene: .
CDR3 DNA: TGTGCCAGCAGCTTTGAGGGCGATGGCTACACCTTC
CDR3 protein: CASSFEGDGYTF

V gene: TRBV19
clone size: .
J gene: TRBJ1-1
D gene: TRBD1
CDR3 DNA: TGTGCCAGTACCATCACAGGGGAGACTGAAGCTTTCTTT
CDR3 protein: CASTITGETEAFF

V gene: TRBV7-2
clone size: .
J gene: TRBJ2-5
D gene: TRBD1
CDR3 DNA: TGTGCCAGCAGCTCGTTCTTGGACAGGGTCATACAAGAGACCCAGTACTTC
CDR3 protein: CASSSFLDRVIQETQYF

V gene: TRBV7-3
clone size: .
J gene: TRBJ2-3
D gene: .
CDR3 DNA: TGTGCCAGCAGCCAGCGATGGGCAGATACGCAGTATTTT
CDR3 protein: CASSQRWADTQYF

V gene: TRBV6-6
clone size: .
J gene: TRBJ2-6
D gene: .
CDR3 DNA: TGTGCCAGCAGTCCCAGGGTCTCTGGGGCCAACGTCCTGACTTTC
CDR3 protein: CASSPRVSGANVLTF

V gene: TRBV27
clone size: .
J gene: TRBJ2-7
D gene: .
CDR3 DNA: TGTGCCAGCAGTACAAACAGGGCAGGGTACGAGCAGTACTTC
CDR3 protein: CASSTNRAGYEQYF

V gene: TRBV2
clone size: many
J gene: TRBJ1-6
D gene: .
CDR3 DNA: TGTGCCAGCAGTAAAACCCAGGGTTTTGATTCACCCCTCCACTTT
CDR3 protein: CASSKTQGFDSPLHF

V gene: TRBV11-3
clone size: .
J gene: TRBJ2-5
D gene: .
CDR3 DNA: TGTGCCAGCAGCTTAGTGGACAGTGCAGGGACCCAGTACTTC
CDR3 protein: CASSLVDSAGTQYF

V gene: TRBV6-5
clone size: .
J gene: TRBJ2-7
D gene: TRBD2
CDR3 DNA: TGTGCCAGCAGCCGCGGGGGGGTAGGGTCCTACGAGCAGTACTTC
CDR3 protein: CASSRGGVGSYEQYF

V gene: TRBV11-2
clone size: .
J gene: TRBJ2-7
D gene: .
CDR3 DNA: TGTGCCAGCAGCCGACAGTTAGCCTACGAGCAGTACTTC
CDR3 protein: CASSRQLAYEQYF

V gene: TRBV4-2
clone size: .
J gene: TRBJ2-1
D gene: .
CDR3 DNA: TGTGCCAGCAGCCAAAATAGCGGTACCTACAATGAGCAGTTCTTC
CDR3 protein: CASSQNSGTYNEQFF

V gene: TRBV18
clone size: .
J gene: TRBJ1-5
D gene: TRBD1
CDR3 DNA: TGTGCCAGCTCACTCCAGGGGGATAATCAGCCCCAGCATTTT
CDR3 protein: CASSLQGDNQPQHF

V gene: TRBV6-5
clone size: .
J gene: TRBJ1-1
D gene: TRBD1
CDR3 DNA: TGTGCCAGCAGTTACCGCGACAGGGGGCTGGACACTGAAGCTTTCTTT
CDR3 protein: CASSYRDRGLDTEAFF

V gene: TRBV2
clone size: .
J gene: TRBJ1-2
D gene: TRBD1
CDR3 DNA: TGTGCCAGCAGTGAAGCGCTTAGGGGGCACAACTATGGCTACACCTTC
CDR3 protein: CASSEALRGHNYGYTF

V gene: TRBV10-3
clone size: .
J gene: TRBJ1-1
D gene: TRBD1
CDR3 DNA: TGTGCCATCAGCTTCAGAATCACAGGGGCCGCGAACACTGAAGCTTTCTTT
CDR3 protein: CAISFRITGAANTEAFF

V gene: TRBV19
clone size: .
J gene: TRBJ1-5
D gene: .
CDR3 DNA: TGTGCCAGTAGTATCCCCGTCCTCAATCAGCCCCAGCATTTT
CDR3 protein: CASSIPVLNQPQHF

V gene: TRBV7-9
clone size: .
J gene: TRBJ1-1
D gene: .
CDR3 DNA: TGTGCCAGCAGCTTAGGTAGGACAGCGCCAGAAGCTTTCTTT
CDR3 protein: CASSLGRTAPEAFF

V gene: TRBV5-4
clone size: .
J gene: TRBJ2-3
D gene: TRBD2
CDR3 DNA: TGTGCCAGCAGCAGCGGGGGAAGCACAGATACGCAGTATTTT
CDR3 protein: CASSSGGSTDTQYF

V gene: TRBV5-1
clone size: .
J gene: TRBJ1-2
D gene: TRBD1
CDR3 DNA: TGCGCCAGCAGCTTCCTGGACAGGGGTGATTATGGCTACACCTTC
CDR3 protein: CASSFLDRGDYGYTF

V gene: TRBV6-6
clone size: once
J gene: TRBJ1-2
D gene: .
CDR3 DNA: TGTGCCAGCAGTTTCAAATTTACTGGAGACTATGGCTACACCTTC
CDR3 protein: CASSFKFTGDYGYTF

V gene: TRBV5-1
clone size: .
J gene: TRBJ2-1
D gene: .
CDR3 DNA: TGCGCCAGCAGCTTCTACAGGGCTAACGATGAGCAGTTCTTC
CDR3 protein: CASSFYRANDEQFF

V gene: TRBV9
clone size: .
J gene: TRBJ2-5
D gene: TRBD2
CDR3 DNA: TGTGCCAGCAGCGGCCGCGGGGGGAGACTCCAAGAGACCCAGTACTTC
CDR3 protein: CASSGRGGRLQETQYF

V gene: TRBV5-1
clone size: .
J gene: TRBJ2-5
D gene: .
CDR3 DNA: TGCGCCAGCAGCTTAGTGGGGGCTACGCGGGAGACCCAGTACTTC
CDR3 protein: CASSLVGATRETQYF

V gene: TRBV4-1
clone size: once
J gene: TRBJ2-3
D gene: .
CDR3 DNA: TGCGCCAGCAGCCGAGAATTTGGGTTGGAGCCAGATACGCAGTATTTT
CDR3 protein: CASSREFGLEPDTQYF

V gene: TRBV2
clone size: .
J gene: TRBJ1-4
D gene: .
CDR3 DNA: TGTGCCAGCAGTGATAGGGGCGTAGCTAATGAAAAACTGTTTTTT
CDR3 protein: CASSDRGVANEKLFF

V gene: TRBV7-9
clone size: .
J gene: TRBJ1-1
D gene: .
CDR3 DNA: TGTGCCAGCAGCTTGTGGGGGGAAAAAGCTTTCTTT
CDR3 protein: CASSLWGEKAFF

V gene: TRBV5-1
clone size: .
J gene: TRBJ2-3
D gene: .
CDR3 DNA: TGCGCCAGCAGCTTGGCTGGGCAAGATACGCAGTATTTT
CDR3 protein: CASSLAGQDTQYF

V gene: TRBV2
clone size: .
J gene: TRBJ1-4
D gene: .
CDR3 DNA: TGTGCCAGCACCAAAAGGCGGGATTTGGGGGGGTACAATGAAAAACTGTTTTTT
CDR3 protein: CASTKRRDLGGYNEKLFF

V gene: TRBV28
clone size: .
J gene: TRBJ1-3
D gene: TRBD1
CDR3 DNA: TGTGCCAGTAAGGGGGCCTCTGGAAACACCATATATTTT
CDR3 protein: CASKGASGNTIYF

V gene: TRBV4-1
clone size: .
J gene: TRBJ2-2
D gene: .
CDR3 DNA: TGCGCCAGCAGCCAAGGGGCCCGGTCCGGGGAGCTGTTTTTT
CDR3 protein: CASSQGARSGELFF

V gene: TRBV6-5
clone size: .
J gene: TRBJ1-5
D gene: .
CDR3 DNA: TGTGCCAGCAGTGAATCGGGTCAGCCCCAGCATTTT
CDR3 protein: CASSESGQPQHF

V gene: TRBV11-2
clone size: .
J gene: TRBJ2-1
D gene: TRBD1
CDR3 DNA: TGTGCCAGCAGCTTATATACAGGGGGTGATGAGCAGTTCTTC
CDR3 protein: CASSLYTGGDEQFF

V gene: TRBV19
clone size: .
J gene: TRBJ1-1
D gene: TRBD1
CDR3 DNA: TGTGCCAGTAGTACCAGGGACAGGGGATATAACACTGAAGCTTTCTTT
CDR3 protein: CASSTRDRGYNTEAFF

V gene: TRBV11-2
clone size: .
J gene: TRBJ1-1
D gene: .
CDR3 DNA: TGTGCCAGCAGCTTGAGGATTGGAAACACTGAAGCTTTCTTT
CDR3 protein: CASSLRIGNTEAFF

V gene: TRBV7-9
clone size: .
J gene: TRBJ1-2
D gene: .
CDR3 DNA: TGTGCCAGCAGCTTATCGTATGGCTACACCTTC
CDR3 protein: CASSLSYGYTF

V gene: TRBV14
clone size: .
J gene: TRBJ1-1
D gene: .
CDR3 DNA: TGTGCCAGCAGCCAAGACGCCCGGGGGACTGAAGCTTTCTTT
CDR3 protein: CASSQDARGTEAFF

V gene: TRBV6-6
clone size: .
J gene: TRBJ1-5
D gene: TRBD1
CDR3 DNA: TGTGCCAGCAGGAGGACCGGGACAGGAAATCAGCCCCAGCATTTT
CDR3 protein: CASRRTGTGNQPQHF

V gene: TRBV6-7
clone size: .
J gene: TRBJ1-2
D gene: .
CDR3 DNA: TGTGCCAGCAGAGGGACACGCAATGGCTACACCTTC
CDR3 protein: CASRGTRNGYTF

V gene: TRBV21-1
clone size: .
J gene: TRBJ1-2
D gene: .
CDR3 DNA: TGTGCCAGCAAGCGAAGACAGGGTAATGACTATGGCTACACCTTC
CDR3 protein: CASKRRQGNDYGYTF

V gene: TRBV5-1
clone size: .
J gene: TRBJ1-1
D gene: TRBD1
CDR3 DNA: TGCGCCAGCAGCCCCGGGACAGGGGGCTACGCTTTCTTT
CDR3 protein: CASSPGTGGYAFF

V gene: TRBV6-1
clone size: .
J gene: TRBJ1-2
D gene: .
CDR3 DNA: TGTGCCAGCAGTGAAGTTCTTAGGGGCGGCTACACCTTC
CDR3 protein: CASSEVLRGGYTF

V gene: TRBV2
clone size: .
J gene: TRBJ2-7
D gene: TRBD1
CDR3 DNA: TGTGCCAGCAGTGAGGGGACAGCCGCCTACGAGCAGTACTTC
CDR3 protein: CASSEGTAAYEQYF

V gene: TRBV6-1
clone size: .
J gene: TRBJ1-1
D gene: .
CDR3 DNA: TGTGCCAGCAGCCCTACCGGGATTAAAAACACTGAAGCTTTCTTT
CDR3 protein: CASSPTGIKNTEAFF

V gene: TRBV7-2
clone size: .
J gene: TRBJ2-7
D gene: TRBD1
CDR3 DNA: TGTGCCAGCAGCTTAGCGACAGGGACCCCTAGGTCCGAGCAGTACTTC
CDR3 protein: CASSLATGTPRSEQYF

V gene: TRBV6-5
clone size: .
J gene: TRBJ1-6
D gene: .
CDR3 DNA: TGTGCCAGCAGTTCCCCCGGGGAGAATCATTCACCCCTCCACTTT
CDR3 protein: CASSSPGENHSPLHF

V gene: TRBV7-9
clone size: .
J gene: TRBJ2-7
D gene: TRBD1
CDR3 DNA: TGTGCCAGCAGTCATAATCCGGGACAGGGGGCCTACGAGCAGTACTTC
CDR3 protein: CASSHNPGQGAYEQYF

V gene: TRBV5-6
clone size: .
J gene: TRBJ2-5
D gene: .
CDR3 DNA: TGTGCCAGCAGCTTGGGTCCTTGGCTGGCCGAAGAGACCCAGTACTTC
CDR3 protein: CASSLGPWLAEETQYF

V gene: TRBV7-8
clone size: .
J gene: TRBJ1-6
D gene: .
CDR3 DNA: TGTGCCAGCAGCTCAACAGGCAGGGCGGCTTCACCCCTCCACTTT
CDR3 protein: CASSSTGRAASPLHF

V gene: TRBV9
clone size: .
J gene: TRBJ2-1
D gene: .
CDR3 DNA: TGTGCCAGCAGCCTCGGCGGGTTGAACAATGAGCAGTTCTTC
CDR3 protein: CASSLGGLNNEQFF

V gene: TRBV21-1
clone size: .
J gene: TRBJ2-4
D gene: .
CDR3 DNA: TGTGCCAGCAGCAAAGCACCCGGGGGGGAGGAGTACTTC
CDR3 protein: CASSKAPGGEEYF

V gene: TRBV6-1
clone size: .
J gene: TRBJ1-4
D gene: TRBD1
CDR3 DNA: TGTGCCAGCAGTGAGATGGGACAGTCCCATGAAAAACTGTTTTTT
CDR3 protein: CASSEMGQSHEKLFF

V gene: TRBV5-1
clone size: once
J gene: TRBJ2-7
D gene: TRBD1
CDR3 DNA: TGCGCCAGCAGCCCGACAGGGGACCTATACGAGCAGTACTTC
CDR3 protein: CASSPTGDLYEQYF